Sequencing of this T cell receptor beta chain was carried out in a study of shared clonotypes between healthy human individuals. Using immunoSEQ multiplex PCR, the repertoire was profiled, and TCRdb retains in-frame clones only, with some absent. The table records 500,000 or so clones, 90% to 96% of them present only once. Note on this clone: Its antigen is undetermined.

Study observations and caveats: Memory subsets had estimated richness that was generally smaller than that of naive subsets.

This TCR was recovered from a woman younger than 45 in good health. Source material: naive CD4+ T cells sorted from blood. Subset here: CD45RA+ positively selected.

DNA of the CDR3: TGTGCCAGCAGCGCAGACAGGGATGAGCAGTTCTTC. It specifies CASSADRDEQFF. The chain combines TRBV11-2 with TRBJ2-1; TRBD1 agrees at 7 bases. This CDR3 region has 12 residues. Germline-derived CDR1 and CDR2 are SGHAT and FQNNGV. J lost 8 bases, V lost 5 bases, and 3 bases had no gene match.